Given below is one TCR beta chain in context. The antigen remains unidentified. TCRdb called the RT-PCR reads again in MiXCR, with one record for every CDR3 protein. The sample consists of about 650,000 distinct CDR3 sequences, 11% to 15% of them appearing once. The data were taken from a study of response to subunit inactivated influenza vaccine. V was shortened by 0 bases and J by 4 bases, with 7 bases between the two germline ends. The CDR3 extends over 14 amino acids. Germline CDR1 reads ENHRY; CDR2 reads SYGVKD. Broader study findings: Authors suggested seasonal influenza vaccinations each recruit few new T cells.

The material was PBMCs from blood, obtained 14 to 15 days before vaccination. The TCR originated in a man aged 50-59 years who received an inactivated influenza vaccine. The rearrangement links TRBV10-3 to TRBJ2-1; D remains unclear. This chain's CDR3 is CAISESPRYNEQFF. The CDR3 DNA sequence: TGTGCCATCAGTGAGTCGCCTAGATACAATGAGCAGTTCTTC.